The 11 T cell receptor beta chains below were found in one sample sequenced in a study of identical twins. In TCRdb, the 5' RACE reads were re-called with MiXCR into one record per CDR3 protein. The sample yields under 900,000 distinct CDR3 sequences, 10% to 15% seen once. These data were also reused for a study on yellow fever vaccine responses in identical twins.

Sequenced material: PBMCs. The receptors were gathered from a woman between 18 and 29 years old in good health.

For the CDR3, the DNA is TGTGCCATCAGCCCTAGCGGGGGGGCAGGGACGCAGTATTTT. It translates to CAISPSGGAGTQYF. V gene TRBV10-3 combines with J gene TRBJ2-3, with 12 bases identical to TRBD2. Germline V CDR1 and CDR2: ENHRY, SYGVKD. J gave up 9 bases and V 6 bases, and 7 bases lay outside the gene matches. This CDR3 region has 14 residues.

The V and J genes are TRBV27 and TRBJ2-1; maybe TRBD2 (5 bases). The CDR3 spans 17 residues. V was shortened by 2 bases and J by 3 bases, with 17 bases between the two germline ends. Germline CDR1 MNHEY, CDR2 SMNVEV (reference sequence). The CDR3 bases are TGTGCCAGCAGTTTAATCACTGGGGAGTCCCTCTACAATGAGCAGTTCTTC. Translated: CASSLITGESLYNEQFF.

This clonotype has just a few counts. For the CDR3, the DNA is TGTGCCAGCAGCGTAGAATATGGGGGAGGGCCCTACGAGCAGTACTTC. Its translation: CASSVEYGGGPYEQYF. The chain employs TRBV9 and TRBJ2-7; 7 bases line up with TRBD2. The CDR3 length is 16 residues. Germline V lookup: CDR1 SGDLS, CDR2 YYNGEE. V was clipped by 0 bases and J by 2 bases; unmatched bases: 8.

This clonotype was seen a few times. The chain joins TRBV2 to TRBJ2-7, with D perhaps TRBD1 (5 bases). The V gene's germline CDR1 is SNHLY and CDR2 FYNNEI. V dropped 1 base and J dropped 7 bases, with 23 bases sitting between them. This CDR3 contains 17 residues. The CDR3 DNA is TGTGCCAGCAGTGAAGTTTCGTTCGGGCAGGGCGCATCAGAGCAGTACGTC. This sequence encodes CASSEVSFGQGASEQYV.

The CDR3 DNA reads as TGTGCCAGCAGCCGACCTAGCGGGAGGGTTCATGAGCAGTTCTTC. Encoded protein: CASSRPSGRVHEQFF. The gene calls are TRBV7-2 and TRBJ2-1; 12 bases are a match to TRBD2. V trimming: 5 bases; J trimming: 8 bases; junction bases outside the gene matches: 7. Germline CDR1 reads SGHTA; CDR2 reads FQGNSA. The CDR3 length is 15 residues.

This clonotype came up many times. CDR3 region: CASSFLDRVGTEAFF. CDR3 in DNA: TGTGCCAGCAGCTTCTTGGACAGGGTGGGCACTGAAGCTTTCTTT. The V gene is TRBV5-6, the J gene TRBJ1-1; 8 nucleotides match TRBD1. Germline trimming cut 2 bases from V and 4 bases from J; bases unmatched to any gene: 7. CDR1 and CDR2 from the germline V gene are SGHDT and YYEEEE. The CDR3 length is 15 residues.

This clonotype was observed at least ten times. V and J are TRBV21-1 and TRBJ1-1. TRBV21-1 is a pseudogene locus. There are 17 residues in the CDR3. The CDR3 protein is CASSKSKGPMSNTEAFF. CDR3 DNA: TGTGCCAGCAGCAAATCTAAGGGCCCGATGTCGAACACTGAAGCTTTCTTT.

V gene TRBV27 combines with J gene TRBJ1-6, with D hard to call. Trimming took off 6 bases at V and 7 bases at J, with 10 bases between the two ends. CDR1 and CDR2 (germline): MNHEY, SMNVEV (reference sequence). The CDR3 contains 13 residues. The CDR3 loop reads CASRRTANSPLHF. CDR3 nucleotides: TGTGCCAGCAGGAGAACAGCGAATTCACCCCTCCACTTT.

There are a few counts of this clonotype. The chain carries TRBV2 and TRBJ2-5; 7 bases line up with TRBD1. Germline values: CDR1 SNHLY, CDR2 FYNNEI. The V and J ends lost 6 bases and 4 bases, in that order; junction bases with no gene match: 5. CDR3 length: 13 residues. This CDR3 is CASSTNRGETQYF. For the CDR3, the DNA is TGTGCCAGCAGCACAAACAGGGGAGAGACCCAGTACTTC.

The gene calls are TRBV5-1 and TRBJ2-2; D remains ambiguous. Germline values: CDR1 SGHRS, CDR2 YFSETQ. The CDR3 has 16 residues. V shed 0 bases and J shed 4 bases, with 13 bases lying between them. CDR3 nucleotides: TGCGCCAGCAGCTTGGCCGGGTCTATCACCACCGGGGAGCTGTTTTTT. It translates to CASSLAGSITTGELFF. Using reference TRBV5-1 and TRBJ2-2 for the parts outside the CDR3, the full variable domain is KAGVTQTPRYLIKTRGQQVTLSCSPISGHRSVSWYQQTPGQGLQFLFEYFSETQRNKGNFPGRFSGRQFSNSRSEMNVSTLELGDSALYLCASSLAGSITTGELFFGEGSRLTVL.

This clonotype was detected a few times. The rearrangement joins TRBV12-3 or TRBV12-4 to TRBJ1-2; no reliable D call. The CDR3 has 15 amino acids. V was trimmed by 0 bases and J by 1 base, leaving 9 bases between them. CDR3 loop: CASSLAPQINYGYTF. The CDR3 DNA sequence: TGTGCCAGCAGTTTAGCCCCGCAAATTAACTATGGCTACACCTTC.